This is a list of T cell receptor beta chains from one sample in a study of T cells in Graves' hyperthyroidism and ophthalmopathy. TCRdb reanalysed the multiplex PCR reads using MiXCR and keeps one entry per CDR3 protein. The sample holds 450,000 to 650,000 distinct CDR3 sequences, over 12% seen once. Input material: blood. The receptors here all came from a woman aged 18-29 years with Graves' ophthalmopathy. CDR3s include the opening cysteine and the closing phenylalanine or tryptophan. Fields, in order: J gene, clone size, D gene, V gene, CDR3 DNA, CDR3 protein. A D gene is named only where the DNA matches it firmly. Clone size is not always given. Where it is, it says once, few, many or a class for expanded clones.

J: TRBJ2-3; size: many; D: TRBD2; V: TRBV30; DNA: TGTGCCTGGAGTGTATCGCTAGCGGGAGGGGCGAGCACAGATACGCAGTATTTT; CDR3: CAWSVSLAGGASTDTQYF
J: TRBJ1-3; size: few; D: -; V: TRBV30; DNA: TGTGCCTGGATTTATACAGGGCGAGGAAACACCATATATTTT; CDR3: CAWIYTGRGNTIYF
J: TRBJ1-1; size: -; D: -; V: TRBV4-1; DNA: TGCGCCATCAGCGAAGGTAACACTGAAGCTTTCTTT; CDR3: CAISEGNTEAFF
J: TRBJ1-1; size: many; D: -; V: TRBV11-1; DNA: TGTGCCAGCAGCTTAGCCTTCGAGGGAGCTGAAGCTTTCTTT; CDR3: CASSLAFEGAEAFF
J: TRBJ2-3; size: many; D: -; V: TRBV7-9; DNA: TGTGCCAGCAGCTTAAGGATAGCTAGCACAGATACGCAGTATTTT; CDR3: CASSLRIASTDTQYF
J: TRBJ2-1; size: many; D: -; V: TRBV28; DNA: TGTGCCTCTCTGGGGGGGGGCGCACTCGTGGATGAGCAGTTCTTC; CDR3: CASLGGGALVDEQFF
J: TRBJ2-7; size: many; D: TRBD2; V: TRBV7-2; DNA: TGTGCCAGCAGCCCGCGACTAGCCGGGTTAGGGGAGCAGTACTTC; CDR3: CASSPRLAGLGEQYF
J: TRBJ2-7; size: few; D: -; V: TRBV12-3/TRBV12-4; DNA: TGTGCCAGCAGTTTCGGTGGGGGAGTCCTTATGGAGCAGTACTTC; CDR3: CASSFGGGVLMEQYF
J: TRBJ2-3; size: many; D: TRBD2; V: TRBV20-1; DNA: TGCAGTGCCCCCCGGGCGGGAGATTCCACAGATACGCAGTATTTT; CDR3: CSAPRAGDSTDTQYF
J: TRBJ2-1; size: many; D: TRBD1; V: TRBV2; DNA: TGTGCCAGCAGGTCGGGACAGGGTAGCGATGAGCAGTTCTTC; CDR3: CASRSGQGSDEQFF
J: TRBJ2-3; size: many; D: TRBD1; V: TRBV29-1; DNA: TGCAGCGTAAAGCCGGGACAGGGGACAGATACGCAGTATTTT; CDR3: CSVKPGQGTDTQYF
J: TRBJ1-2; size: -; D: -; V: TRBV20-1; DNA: TGCAGTGCTAGAGATCAGGTTGGCTACACCTTC; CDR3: CSARDQVGYTF
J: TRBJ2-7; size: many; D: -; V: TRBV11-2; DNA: TGTGCCAGCAGCCGGAGCGGGACAGAGCTCTACGAGCAGTACTTC; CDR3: CASSRSGTELYEQYF
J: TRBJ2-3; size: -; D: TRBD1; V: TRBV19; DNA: TGTGCCAGTAGTATGGCGCAGGGGGCCGACACAGATACGCAGTATTTT; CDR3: CASSMAQGADTDTQYF
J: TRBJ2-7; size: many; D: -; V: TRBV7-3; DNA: TGTGCCAGCAGCTTAAACCAAGGGACTTACTACGAGCAGTACTTC; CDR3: CASSLNQGTYYEQYF
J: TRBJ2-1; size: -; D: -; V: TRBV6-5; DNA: TGTGCCAGCAGTTACTCGACGGCAGAGGGCAATGAGCAGTTCTTC; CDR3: CASSYSTAEGNEQFF
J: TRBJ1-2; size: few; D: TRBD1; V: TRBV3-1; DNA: TGTGCCAGCAGCGCTCCGGGACAGGGGTTTTTAGGCTACACCTTC; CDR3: CASSAPGQGFLGYTF
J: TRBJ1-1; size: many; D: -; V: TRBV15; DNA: TGTGCCACCAGCAGAAGAGACCTTCCTGAAGCTTTCTTT; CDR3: CATSRRDLPEAFF
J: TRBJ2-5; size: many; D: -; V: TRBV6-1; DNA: TGTGCCACCGCCAAAGGGGTAGTACAAGAGACCCAGTACTTC; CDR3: CATAKGVVQETQYF
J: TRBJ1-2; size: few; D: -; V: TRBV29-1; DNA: TGCAGCGTTGTTCCAGACGACTATGGCTACACCTTC; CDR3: CSVVPDDYGYTF
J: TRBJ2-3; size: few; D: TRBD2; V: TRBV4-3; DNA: TGCGCCAGCAGCCAAGATTGGAGCGGGAGAGGGGCAGATACGCAGTATTTT; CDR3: CASSQDWSGRGADTQYF
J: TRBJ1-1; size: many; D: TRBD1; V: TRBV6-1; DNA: TGTGCCACACGCGGGTGGATGACAGGGGAAAGCACTGAAGCTTTCTTT; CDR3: CATRGWMTGESTEAFF
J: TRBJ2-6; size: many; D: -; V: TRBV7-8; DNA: TGTGCCAGCAGGCAACGATGGCTCCCCCGCTCTGGGGCCAACGTCCTGACTTTC; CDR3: CASRQRWLPRSGANVLTF
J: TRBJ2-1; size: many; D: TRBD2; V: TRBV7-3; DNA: TGTGCCAGCAGCTTAAGCGGGACTAGCGGGATGGGCTACAATGAGCAGTTCTTC; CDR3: CASSLSGTSGMGYNEQFF
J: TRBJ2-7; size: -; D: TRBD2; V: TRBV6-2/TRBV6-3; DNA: TGTGCCAGCACCCCAACTAGCGGCCTGGGGGAACAGTACTTC; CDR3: CASTPTSGLGEQYF
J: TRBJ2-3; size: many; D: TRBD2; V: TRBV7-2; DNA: TGTGCCAGCAGCGGGAGTGTAGGACTAGTGGATACGCAGTATTTT; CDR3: CASSGSVGLVDTQYF
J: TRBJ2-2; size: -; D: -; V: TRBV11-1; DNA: TGTGCCAGCAGCCAGGTGGGAGGACCCGGGGAGCTGTTTTTT; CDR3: CASSQVGGPGELFF
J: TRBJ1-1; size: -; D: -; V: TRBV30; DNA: TGTGCCTGGAGTGTACCCCCCACCACTGAAGCTTTCTTT; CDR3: CAWSVPPTTEAFF
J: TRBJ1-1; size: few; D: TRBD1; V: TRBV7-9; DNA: TGTGCCAGCAGCCCAACCGGGACAGGGAACACTGAAGCTTTCTTT; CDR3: CASSPTGTGNTEAFF
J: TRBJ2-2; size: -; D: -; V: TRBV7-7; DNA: TGTGCTAGCAGCTCCTGGTCCGCGAACACCGGGGAGCTGTTTTTT; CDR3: CASSSWSANTGELFF
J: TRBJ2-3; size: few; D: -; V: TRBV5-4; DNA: TGTGCCAGCAGCTTGGGACCACTAGCAGATACGCAGTATTTT; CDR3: CASSLGPLADTQYF
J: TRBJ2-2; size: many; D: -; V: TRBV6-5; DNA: TGTGCCAGCAGTTACTCGGGCTACAGGGTGGCCGGGGAGCTGTTTTTT; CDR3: CASSYSGYRVAGELFF
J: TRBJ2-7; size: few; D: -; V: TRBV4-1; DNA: TGCGCCAGCAGCCAAGACGGGGAGTGGGGCGAGCAGTACTTC; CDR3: CASSQDGEWGEQYF